This T cell receptor beta chain was identified during a study of cytomegalovirus exposure and HLA in healthy donors. V dropped 0 bases and J dropped 5 bases, with 15 bases sitting between them. The germline V gene has CDR1 SGHDT and CDR2 YYEEEE. The CDR3 spans 15 residues. Clones were sequenced by immunoSEQ multiplex PCR, and TCRdb holds only the in-frame ones, with some missing. The sample lists 35,000 to 50,000 clones, over 85% occurring once. The V call is TRBV5-6, the J call TRBJ2-7; D may be TRBD1 (5 bases). The clonotype comes from a woman younger than 30 in good health and CMV-seronegative. Sequencing used PBMCs. DNA for the CDR3: TGTGCCAGCAGCTTGGGTGGTGGGGCGGTGGACGAGCAGTACTTC. Translation: CASSLGGGAVDEQYF.